This T cell receptor (beta chain) was documented in a study of shared clonotypes between healthy human individuals. TCRdb keeps only in-frame clones here, not all; method: immunoSEQ multiplex PCR. The sample contains 2 million to 3 million clones, 93% of which appear only once. Germline V gene data show CDR1 as LGHNA and CDR2 as YNFKEQ. V lost 3 bases to trimming and J lost 0 bases, with 15 bases between them. The CDR3 is made up of 18 amino acids. This rearrangement joins TRBV4-2 to TRBJ2-6; D gene unclear. The sequence derives from a man aged 18 to 30 in good health. Some clones in this sample may be carry-over from other donors' samples. The specimen was naive CD4+ T cells from PBMCs. Subset of the sample: CD45RA+ positively selected. The CDR3 sequence: CASSQISALSSGANVLTF. CDR3 DNA: TGTGCCAGCAGCCAGATCTCGGCCCTCAGCTCTGGGGCCAACGTCCTGACTTTC.